The text below deals with one T cell receptor (beta chain). Some clones are missing from TCRdb's copy, which holds only in-frame ones; the method was immunoSEQ multiplex PCR. The sample yields over 50,000 clones, 75% to 90% seen once. The sample originates from a study of lymphopenia after photon versus proton radiotherapy. The clonotype originates from a man in his forties with gastric cancer. This specimen was peripheral blood, taken from a patient treated with photon-based radiotherapy.

The CDR3 bases are TGTGCCAGCAGCTTAGTTGGTGCGGGGGGGCCCGGTGGGGCCAACGTCCTGACTTTC. It specifies CASSLVGAGGPGGANVLTF. The rearrangement uses TRBV7-2 and TRBJ2-6; 9 nucleotides line up with TRBD2. Per germline, CDR1 SGHTA and CDR2 FQGNSA. The CDR3 is 19 residues long. The V segment lost 1 base and the J segment 3 bases; nucleotides outside the gene matches: 10.